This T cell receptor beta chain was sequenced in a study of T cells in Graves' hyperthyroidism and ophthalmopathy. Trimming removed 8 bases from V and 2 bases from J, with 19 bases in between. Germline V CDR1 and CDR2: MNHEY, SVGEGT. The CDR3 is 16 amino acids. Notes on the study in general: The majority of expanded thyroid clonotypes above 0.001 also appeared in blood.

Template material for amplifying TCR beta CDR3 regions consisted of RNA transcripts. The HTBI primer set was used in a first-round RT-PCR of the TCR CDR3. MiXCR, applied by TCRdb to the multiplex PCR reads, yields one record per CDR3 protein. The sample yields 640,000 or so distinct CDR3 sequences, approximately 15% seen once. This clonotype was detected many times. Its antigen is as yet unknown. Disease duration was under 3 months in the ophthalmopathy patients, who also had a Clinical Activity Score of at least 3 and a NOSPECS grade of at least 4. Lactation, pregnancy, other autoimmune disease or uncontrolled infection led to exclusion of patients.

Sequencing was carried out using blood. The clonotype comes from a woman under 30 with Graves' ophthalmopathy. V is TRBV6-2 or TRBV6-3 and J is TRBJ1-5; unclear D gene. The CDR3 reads CASAPIFLGGNQPQHF. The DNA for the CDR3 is TGTGCCAGCGCTCCGATTTTTCTGGGAGGCAATCAGCCCCAGCATTTT.